This entry lists 5 T cell receptor beta chains sequenced from one sample in a study of CD8 T cells in ankylosing spondylitis. Broader study findings: A TCR beta motif made of roughly eight highly homologous variants seemed typical of ankylosing spondylitis blood.

TCRdb fed the 5' RACE reads into MiXCR, producing one record per CDR3 protein. The sample holds about 440,000 distinct CDR3 sequences, more than 15% seen once. These receptors have no known antigen. The sequencing sample was made of blood, either unsorted or a sorted T cell fraction (not recorded which). Receptor source: a male donor with ankylosing spondylitis.

This rearrangement joins TRBV21-1 to TRBJ2-3. TRBV21-1 is designated a pseudogene. The CDR3 loop spans 14 amino acids. The CDR3 bases are TGTGCCAGCAGCAAAGTTGGCTTCCCAGATACGCAGTATTTT. This translates into CASSKVGFPDTQYF.

Ten or more counts support this clonotype. This chain joins TRBV27 and TRBJ1-5; perhaps TRBD1 as D (6 bases). Between the trimmed V and J ends, which lost 6 bases and 6 bases, there was a span of 18 bases. CDR1 MNHEY and CDR2 SMNVEV come from the germline V gene (reference sequence). The CDR3 contains 15 residues. The CDR3 loop is CASSRDRTTGQPQHF. The DNA of the CDR3 is TGTGCCAGCAGCCGAGACAGGACGACGGGTCAGCCCCAGCATTTT.

This clonotype was counted between two and nine times. The chain carries TRBV20-1 and TRBJ1-1; D may be TRBD1 (5 bases). V gave up 0 bases and J gave up 5 bases, with 16 bases separating them. The CDR3 runs to 15 residues. Germline CDR1 DFQATT, CDR2 SNEGSKA (reference sequence). The CDR3 reads CSARDPMGRGTEAFF. CDR3 in DNA: TGCAGTGCTAGAGATCCAATGGGGCGGGGGACTGAAGCTTTCTTT.

This clonotype was seen only a few times. V and J are TRBV5-1 and TRBJ1-1, with D possibly matching TRBD1 (5 bases). This CDR3 is 16 amino acids long. V was shortened by 0 bases and J by 4 bases, with 16 bases between the two germline ends. Germline CDR1 and CDR2: SGHRS and YFSETQ. CDR3 residues: CASSLAPTGVTTEAFF. As DNA, the CDR3 is TGCGCCAGCAGCTTGGCCCCTACGGGGGTTACCACTGAAGCTTTCTTT.

This clonotype has only a few counts. The CDR3 coding sequence is TGTGCCAGCAGTGATCCCCACAGGGGGATAGAGACCCAGTACTTC. Translation gives CASSDPHRGIETQYF. The V and J genes are TRBV2 and TRBJ2-5, with TRBD1 matching over 8 bases. Germline CDR1 reads SNHLY; CDR2 reads FYNNEI. This CDR3 has 15 residues. After removal of 3 bases from V and 4 bases from J, the junction contained 7 bases not matched to a gene.